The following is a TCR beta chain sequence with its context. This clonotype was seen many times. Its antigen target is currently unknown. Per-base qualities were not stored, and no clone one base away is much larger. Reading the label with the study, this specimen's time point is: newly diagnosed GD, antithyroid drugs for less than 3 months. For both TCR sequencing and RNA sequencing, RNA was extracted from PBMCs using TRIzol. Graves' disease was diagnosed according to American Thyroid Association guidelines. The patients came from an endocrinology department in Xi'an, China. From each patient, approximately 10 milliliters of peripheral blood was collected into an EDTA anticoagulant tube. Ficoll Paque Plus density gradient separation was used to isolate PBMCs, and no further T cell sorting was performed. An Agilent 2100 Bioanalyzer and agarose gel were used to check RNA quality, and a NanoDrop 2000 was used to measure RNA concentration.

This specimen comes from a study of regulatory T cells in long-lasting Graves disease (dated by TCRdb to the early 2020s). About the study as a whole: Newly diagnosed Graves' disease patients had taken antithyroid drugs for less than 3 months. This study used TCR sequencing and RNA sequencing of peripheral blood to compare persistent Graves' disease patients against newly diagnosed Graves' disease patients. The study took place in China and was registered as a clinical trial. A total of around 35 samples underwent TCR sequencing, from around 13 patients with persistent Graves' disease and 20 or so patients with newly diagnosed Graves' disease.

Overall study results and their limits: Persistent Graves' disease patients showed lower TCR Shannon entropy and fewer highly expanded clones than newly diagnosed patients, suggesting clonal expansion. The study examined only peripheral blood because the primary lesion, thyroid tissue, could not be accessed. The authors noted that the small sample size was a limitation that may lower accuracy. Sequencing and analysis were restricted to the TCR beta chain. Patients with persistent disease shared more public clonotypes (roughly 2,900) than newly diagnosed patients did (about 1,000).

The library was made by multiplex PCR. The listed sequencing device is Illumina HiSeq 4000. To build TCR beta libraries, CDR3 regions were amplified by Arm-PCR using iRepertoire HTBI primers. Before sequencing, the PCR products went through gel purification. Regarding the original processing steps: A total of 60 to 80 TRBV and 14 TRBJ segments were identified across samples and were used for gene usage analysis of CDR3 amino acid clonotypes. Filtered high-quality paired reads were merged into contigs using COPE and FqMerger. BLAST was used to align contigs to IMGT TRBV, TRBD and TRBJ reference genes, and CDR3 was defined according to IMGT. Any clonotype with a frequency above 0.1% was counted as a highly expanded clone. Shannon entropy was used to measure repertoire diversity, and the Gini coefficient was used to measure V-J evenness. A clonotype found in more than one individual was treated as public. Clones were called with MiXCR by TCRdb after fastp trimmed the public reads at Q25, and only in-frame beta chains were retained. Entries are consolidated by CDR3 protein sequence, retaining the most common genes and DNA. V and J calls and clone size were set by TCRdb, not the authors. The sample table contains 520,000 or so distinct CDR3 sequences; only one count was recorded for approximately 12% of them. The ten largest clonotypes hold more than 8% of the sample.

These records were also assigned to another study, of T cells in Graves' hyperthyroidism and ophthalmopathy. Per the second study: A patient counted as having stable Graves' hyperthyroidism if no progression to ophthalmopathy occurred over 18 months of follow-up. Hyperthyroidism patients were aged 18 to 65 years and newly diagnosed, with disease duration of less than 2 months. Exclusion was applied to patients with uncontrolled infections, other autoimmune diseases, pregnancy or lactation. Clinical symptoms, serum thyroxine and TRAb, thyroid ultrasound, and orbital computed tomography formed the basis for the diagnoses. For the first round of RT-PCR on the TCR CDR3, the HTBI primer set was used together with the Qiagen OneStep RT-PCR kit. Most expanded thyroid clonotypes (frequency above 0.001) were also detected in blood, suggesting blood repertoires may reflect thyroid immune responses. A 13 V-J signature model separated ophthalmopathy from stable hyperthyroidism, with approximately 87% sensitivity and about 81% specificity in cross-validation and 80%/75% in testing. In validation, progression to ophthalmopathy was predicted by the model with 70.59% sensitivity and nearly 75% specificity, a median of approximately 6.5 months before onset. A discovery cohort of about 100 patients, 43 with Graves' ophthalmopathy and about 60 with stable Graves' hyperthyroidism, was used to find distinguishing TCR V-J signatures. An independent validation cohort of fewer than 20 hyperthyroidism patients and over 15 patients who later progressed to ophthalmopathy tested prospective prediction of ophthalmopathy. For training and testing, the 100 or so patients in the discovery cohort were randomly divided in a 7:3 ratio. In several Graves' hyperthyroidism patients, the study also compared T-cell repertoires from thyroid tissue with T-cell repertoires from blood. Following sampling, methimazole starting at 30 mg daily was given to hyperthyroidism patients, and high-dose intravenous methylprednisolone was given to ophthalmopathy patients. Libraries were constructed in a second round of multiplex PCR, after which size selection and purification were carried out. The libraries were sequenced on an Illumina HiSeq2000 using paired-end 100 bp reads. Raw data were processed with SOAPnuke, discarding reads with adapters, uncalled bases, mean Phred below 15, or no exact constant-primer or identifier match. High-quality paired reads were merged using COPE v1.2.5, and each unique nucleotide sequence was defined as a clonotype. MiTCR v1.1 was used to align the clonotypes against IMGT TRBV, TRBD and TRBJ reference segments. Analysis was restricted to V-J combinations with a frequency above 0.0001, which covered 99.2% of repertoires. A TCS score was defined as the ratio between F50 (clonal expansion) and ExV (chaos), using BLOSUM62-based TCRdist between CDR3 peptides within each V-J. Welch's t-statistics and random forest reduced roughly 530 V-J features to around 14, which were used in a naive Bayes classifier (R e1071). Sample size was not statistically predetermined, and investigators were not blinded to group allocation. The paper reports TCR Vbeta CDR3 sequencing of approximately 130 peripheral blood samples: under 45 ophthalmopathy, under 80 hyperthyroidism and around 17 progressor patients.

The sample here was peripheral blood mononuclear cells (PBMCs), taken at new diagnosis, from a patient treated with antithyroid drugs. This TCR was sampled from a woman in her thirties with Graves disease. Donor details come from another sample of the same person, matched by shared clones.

DNA sequence: TGTGCCAGCAGTCCGCAGGGGCGAACTTCTAACACCGGGGAGCTGTTTTTT. This sequence encodes CASSPQGRTSNTGELFF. The sequence joins TRBV2 to TRBJ2-2, with TRBD1 perhaps the D gene, on 6 matching bases. The CDR3 has 17 amino acids, counting the end cysteine and phenylalanine. This entry keeps only the CDR3 DNA: 51 bases, framed from base 1. The germline ends are 18 bases apart after V is trimmed by 5 bases and J by 2 bases. Reading the germline V gene gives CDR1 SNHLY and CDR2 FYNNEI.